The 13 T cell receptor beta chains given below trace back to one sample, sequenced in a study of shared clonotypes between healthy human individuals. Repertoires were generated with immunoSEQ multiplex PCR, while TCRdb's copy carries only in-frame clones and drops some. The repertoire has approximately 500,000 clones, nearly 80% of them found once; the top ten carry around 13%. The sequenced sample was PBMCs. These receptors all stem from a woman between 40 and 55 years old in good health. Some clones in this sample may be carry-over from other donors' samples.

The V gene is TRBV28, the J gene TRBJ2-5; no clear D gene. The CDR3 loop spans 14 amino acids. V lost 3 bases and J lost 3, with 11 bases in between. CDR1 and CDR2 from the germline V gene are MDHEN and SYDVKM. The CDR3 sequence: CASSLVVGEETQYF. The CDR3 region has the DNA TGTGCCAGCAGTTTGGTAGTCGGAGAAGAGACCCAGTACTTC. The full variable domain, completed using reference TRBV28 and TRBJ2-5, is DVKVTQSSRYLVKRTGEKVFLECVQDMDHENMFWYRQDPGLGLRLIYFSYDVKMKEKGDIPEGYSVSREKKERFSLILESASTNQTSMYLCASSLVVGEETQYFGPGTRLLVL.

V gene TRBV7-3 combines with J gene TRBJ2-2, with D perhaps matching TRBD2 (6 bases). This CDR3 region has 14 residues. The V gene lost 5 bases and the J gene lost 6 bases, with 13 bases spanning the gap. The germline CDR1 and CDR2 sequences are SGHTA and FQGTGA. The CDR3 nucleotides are TGTGCCAGCAGCCTCAATCCTAGCGCCGGGGAGCTGTTTTTT. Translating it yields CASSLNPSAGELFF. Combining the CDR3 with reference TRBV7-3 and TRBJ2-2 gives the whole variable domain GAGVSQTPSNKVTEKGKYVELRCDPISGHTALYWYRQSLGQGPEFLIYFQGTGAADDSGLPNDRFFAVRPEGSVSTLKIQRTERGDSAVYLCASSLNPSAGELFFGEGSRLTVL.

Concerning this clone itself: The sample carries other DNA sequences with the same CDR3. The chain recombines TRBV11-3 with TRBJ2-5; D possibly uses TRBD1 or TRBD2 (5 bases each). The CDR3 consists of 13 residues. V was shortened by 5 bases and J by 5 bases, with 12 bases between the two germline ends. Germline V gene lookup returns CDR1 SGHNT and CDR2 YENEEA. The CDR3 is CASSGGGSETQYF. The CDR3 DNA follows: TGTGCCAGCAGCGGGGGTGGATCGGAGACCCAGTACTTC.

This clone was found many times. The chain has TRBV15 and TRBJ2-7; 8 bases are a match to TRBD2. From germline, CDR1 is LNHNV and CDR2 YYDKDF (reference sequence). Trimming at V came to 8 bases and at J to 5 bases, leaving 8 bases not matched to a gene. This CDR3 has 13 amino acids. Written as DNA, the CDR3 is TGTGCCACCCAACGGGAGGGCCGGCACGAGCAGTACTTC. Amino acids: CATQREGRHEQYF.

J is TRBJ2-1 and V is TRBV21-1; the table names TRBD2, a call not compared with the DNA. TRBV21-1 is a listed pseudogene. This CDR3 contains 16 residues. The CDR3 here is CASSNNSGSSYNEQFF. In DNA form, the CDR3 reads TGTGCCAGCAGCAATAATAGCGGGAGCAGCTACAATGAGCAGTTCTTC.

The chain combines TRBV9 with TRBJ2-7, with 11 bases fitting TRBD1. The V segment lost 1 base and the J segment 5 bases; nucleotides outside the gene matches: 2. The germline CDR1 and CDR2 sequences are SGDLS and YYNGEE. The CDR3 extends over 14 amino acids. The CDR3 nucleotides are TGTGCCAGCAGCGTAATGGGACAGGGGGACGAGCAGTACTTC. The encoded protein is CASSVMGQGDEQYF. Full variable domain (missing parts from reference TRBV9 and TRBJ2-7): DSGVTQTPKHLITATGQRVTLRCSPRSGDLSVYWYQQSLDQGLQFLIQYYNGEERAKGNILERFSAQQFPDLHSELNLSSLELGDSALYFCASSVMGQGDEQYFGPGTRLTVT.

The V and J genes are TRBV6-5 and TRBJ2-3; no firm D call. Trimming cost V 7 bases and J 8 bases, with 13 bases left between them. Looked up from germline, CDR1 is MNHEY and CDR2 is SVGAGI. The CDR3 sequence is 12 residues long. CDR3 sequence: CASTRGDGTQYF. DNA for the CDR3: TGTGCCAGCACTCGCGGCGACGGTACGCAGTATTTT.

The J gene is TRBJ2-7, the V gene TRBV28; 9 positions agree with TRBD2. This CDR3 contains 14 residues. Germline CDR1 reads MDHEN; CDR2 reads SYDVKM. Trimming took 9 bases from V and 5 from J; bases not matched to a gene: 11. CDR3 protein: CASTLTSGRHEQYF. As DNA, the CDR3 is TGTGCCAGTACGTTGACTAGCGGCCGCCACGAGCAGTACTTC.

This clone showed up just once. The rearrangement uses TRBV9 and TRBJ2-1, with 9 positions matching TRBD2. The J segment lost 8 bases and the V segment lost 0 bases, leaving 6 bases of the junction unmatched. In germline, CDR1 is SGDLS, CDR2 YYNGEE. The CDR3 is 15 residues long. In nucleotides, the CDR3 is TGTGCCAGCAGCGTAGGGGGCGGGAGGGTCGATGAGCAGTTCTTC. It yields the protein CASSVGGGRVDEQFF.

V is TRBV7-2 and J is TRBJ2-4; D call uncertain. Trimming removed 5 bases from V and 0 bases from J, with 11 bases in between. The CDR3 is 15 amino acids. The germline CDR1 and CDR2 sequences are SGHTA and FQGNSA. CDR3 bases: TGTGCCAGCAGCGATTTTGACCCAGCCAAAAACATTCAGTACTTC. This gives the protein CASSDFDPAKNIQYF.

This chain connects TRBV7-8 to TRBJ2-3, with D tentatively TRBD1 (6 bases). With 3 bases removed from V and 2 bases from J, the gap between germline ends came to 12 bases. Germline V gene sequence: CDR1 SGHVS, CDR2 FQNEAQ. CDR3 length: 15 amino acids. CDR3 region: CASSLMDSTTDTQYF. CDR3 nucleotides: TGTGCCAGCAGCTTGATGGACAGTACCACAGATACGCAGTATTTT. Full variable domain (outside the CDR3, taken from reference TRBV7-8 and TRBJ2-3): GAGVSQSPRYKVAKRGQDVALRCDPISGHVSLFWYQQALGQGPEFLTYFQNEAQLDKSGLPSDRFFAERPEGSVSTLKIQRTQQEDSAVYLCASSLMDSTTDTQYFGPGTRLTVL.

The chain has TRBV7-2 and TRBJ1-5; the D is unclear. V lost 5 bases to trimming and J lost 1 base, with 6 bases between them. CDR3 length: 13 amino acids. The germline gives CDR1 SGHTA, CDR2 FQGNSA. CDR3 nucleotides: TGTGCCAGCAGCCCCACGAGCAATCAGCCCCAGCATTTT. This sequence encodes CASSPTSNQPQHF.

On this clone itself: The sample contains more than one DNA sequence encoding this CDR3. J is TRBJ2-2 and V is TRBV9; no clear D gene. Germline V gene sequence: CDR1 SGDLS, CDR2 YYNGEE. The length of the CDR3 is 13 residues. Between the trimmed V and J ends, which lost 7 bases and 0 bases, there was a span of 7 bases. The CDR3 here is CASSPPNTGELFF. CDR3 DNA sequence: TGTGCCAGCTCCCCCCCGAACACCGGGGAGCTGTTTTTT.